This is a list of T cell receptor beta chains from one sample in a study of OX40 agonist ivuxolimab in advanced cancers. The assay was immunoSEQ multiplex PCR, and TCRdb's table has in-frame clones only and misses some. This repertoire shows tens of thousands of clones, 85% found once; its top ten account for around 2.4%. The starting material was CD4+ or CD8+ T cells sorted from blood, obtained in a trial of the OX40 agonist ivuxolimab. All receptors come from an adult with an advanced solid tumor such as melanoma, head and neck, liver or kidney cancer. CDR3s include the opening cysteine and the closing phenylalanine or tryptophan. Fields, in order: clone size, V gene, J gene, D gene, CDR3 protein, CDR3 DNA. A D gene is named only where the DNA matches it firmly. Clone size appears in some rows only: once, few, many, or a class for an expanded clone.

.	TRBV7-3	TRBJ2-2	TRBD2	CASSPHLAGSSTGELFF	TGTGCCAGCAGCCCCCACCTAGCGGGGTCCTCGACCGGGGAGCTGTTTTTT
.	TRBV4-3	TRBJ2-5	.	CASSPSSGTLGETQYF	TGCGCCAGCAGCCCTTCGTCCGGGACCCTCGGAGAGACCCAGTACTTC
few	TRBV18	TRBJ1-3	.	CASSRERGTIYF	TGTGCCAGCTCACGGGAGCGGGGGACCATATATTTT
.	TRBV2	TRBJ1-5	.	CASSDSYQPQHF	TGTGCCAGCAGTGACAGCTATCAGCCCCAGCATTTT
.	TRBV27	TRBJ1-2	.	CASSLGVLDGLLYGYTF	TGTGCCAGCAGTTTAGGGGTTTTGGACGGCTTGCTCTATGGCTACACCTTC
.	TRBV11-2	TRBJ2-5	TRBD1	CASSSRTGGKTQYF	TGTGCCAGCAGCTCAAGGACAGGGGGAAAGACCCAGTACTTC
.	TRBV5-6	TRBJ1-6	.	CASSLDLRPEGNSPLHF	TGTGCCAGCAGCTTGGACCTCCGGCCGGAGGGAAATTCACCCCTCCACTTT
.	TRBV2	TRBJ2-5	.	CASRRVVMSGETQYF	TGTGCCAGCAGGAGGGTCGTGATGTCTGGGGAGACCCAGTACTTC
.	TRBV19	TRBJ2-5	TRBD2	CASRSQAGGFQETQYF	TGTGCCAGTAGATCCCAAGCGGGGGGGTTCCAAGAGACCCAGTACTTC
few	TRBV7-9	TRBJ1-4	TRBD1	CASGPGQSVEKLFF	TGTGCCAGCGGACCGGGACAGAGCGTGGAAAAACTGTTTTTT
.	TRBV7-3	TRBJ2-2	.	CASRGQPNTGELFF	TGTGCCAGCAGAGGACAGCCGAACACCGGGGAGCTGTTTTTT
.	TRBV6-5	TRBJ1-5	TRBD1	CASSPGTGWNQPQHF	TGTGCCAGCAGTCCCGGGACAGGGTGGAATCAGCCCCAGCATTTT
.	TRBV7-3	TRBJ2-5	TRBD2	CASSLSGLAGTSGTQYF	TGTGCCAGCAGCCTATCCGGACTAGCGGGGACCTCAGGGACCCAGTACTTC
.	TRBV19	TRBJ2-7	TRBD1	CASSPSTGHHEQYF	TGTGCCAGTAGTCCGTCGACAGGGCACCACGAGCAGTACTTC
.	TRBV19	TRBJ2-5	.	CASSSSGTSQETQYF	TGTGCCAGTAGTTCGTCCGGGACAAGCCAAGAGACCCAGTACTTC
.	TRBV7-8	TRBJ1-1	.	CASSLNAGTMNTEAFF	TGTGCCAGCAGCTTAAATGCCGGGACAATGAACACTGAAGCTTTCTTT
.	TRBV4-1	TRBJ2-1	.	CASSQGVGDQQFF	TGCGCCAGCAGCCAAGGGGTAGGAGATCAGCAGTTCTTC
.	TRBV4-2	TRBJ1-2	.	CASSQNPRDDYGYTF	TGTGCCAGCAGCCAGAACCCTCGGGATGACTATGGCTACACCTTC